This T cell receptor beta chain derives from a study of early T cells in non-severe SARS-CoV-2 infection. Study in general: The input, bulk RNA from unsorted whole blood, was sequenced, and chains were unpaired.

The library protocol tagged individual cDNA molecules with unique molecular identifiers. TCRdb ran MiXCR on the 5' RACE reads and lists one entry per CDR3 protein. The sample has some 80,000 distinct CDR3 sequences, 4.5% to 6% seen once. The CDR3 has 13 amino acids. V was shortened by 5 bases and J by 0 bases, with 11 bases between the two germline ends. Per the germline V gene, CDR1 is SQVTM and CDR2 is ANQGSEA. This clonotype was detected a few times. This sequence originates from an adult who was a healthcare worker with PCR-confirmed SARS-CoV-2 infection or an uninfected control (not recorded which). Specimen: whole blood, collected at baseline. The rearrangement links TRBV29-1 to TRBJ2-7; no firm D call. The CDR3 nucleotides read TGCAGCGTTTTACTGGGCATCTCCTACGAGCAGTACTTC. Its translation: CSVLLGISYEQYF.